This T cell receptor (beta chain) is from a study of glioma-infiltrating T cells after dendritic cell vaccination. Using immunoSEQ multiplex PCR, the repertoire was profiled, and TCRdb retains in-frame clones only, with some absent. Here the sample spans 85,000 to 100,000 clones, approximately 80% being singletons. Time point given: after dendritic cell vaccination, including at tumor progression/relapse. V gave up 3 bases and J gave up 3 bases; unmatched junction bases: 7. The CDR3 runs 15 residues. Germline V lookup: CDR1 GTSNPN, CDR2 SVGIG (reference sequence). This clone was detected only a few times.

The TCR originated in a human donor with glioblastoma. This chain uses TRBV30 with TRBJ2-5; 10 nucleotides match TRBD2. The sample here was blood, taken after dendritic cell vaccination. The CDR3 region is CAWSAWTSGKETQYF. Here the CDR3 DNA reads TGTGCCTGGAGCGCCTGGACTAGCGGAAAAGAGACCCAGTACTTC.